This TCR beta chain was sequenced during a study of beta chain features in type 1 diabetes. The overall study: In age, gender and cell yields, patients were similar to healthy donors.

CDR1 SGHRS and CDR2 YFSETQ come from the germline V gene. The ends were cut back, 0 bases at V and 7 bases at J, with 16 bases in the middle. The CDR3 totals 15 residues. Regarding the study as a whole: When Type 1 diabetes patients were examined, their TCRB CDR3s proved moderately but significantly shorter in all four CD4+ subsets. Naive, central memory and regulatory TCRB repertoires appeared more similar among patients than healthy donors.

Sampling consisted of one heparinised blood draw per donor, averaging about 116 mL. Concerning this clone: Its target is unknown.

What was sequenced were expressed TCRB transcripts, since all of the isolated RNA had been reverse transcribed. Clones were sequenced by immunoSEQ multiplex PCR, and TCRdb holds only the in-frame ones, with some missing. The sample records approximately 250,000 clones, less than 30% being singletons. Sequencing input: naive CD4+ T cells from blood. The chain couples TRBV5-1 to TRBJ2-5, with D hard to call. The TCR comes from a woman in her 30s with type 1 diabetes. This chain's CDR3 is CASSLALGTEVTQYF. Written as DNA, the CDR3 is TGCGCCAGCAGCTTGGCCCTAGGAACCGAGGTGACCCAGTACTTC.